The present T cell receptor beta chain was sequenced within a study of T cell repertoires in cytomegalovirus infection. Whole-study context: The public TCR beta signatures pointed to both CMV infection and matching HLA type. Whole-study results and caveats: Clonotype analysis showed dominance of the ex vivo response by HLA-C-restricted CMV-specific TCR beta clonotypes. Cumulative public TCR beta family frequency identified carriers of CMV plus the relevant HLA.

MiXCR was run by TCRdb on the reads, yielding one entry per CDR3 protein. The table lists a few hundred thousand distinct CDR3 sequences, 15% to 20% of them singletons, with 40% to 55% in the top ten. This clonotype occurred many times. What it binds is not known. This sequence originates from a human donor in good health (CMV status not recorded). Some clones in this sample may be carry-over from other donors' samples. Sequences were obtained from CD8+ T cells from PBMCs.

The CDR3 bases are TGTGCCAGCGCGGAGTGGACAGGAGGCACTGAAGCTTTCTTT. It specifies CASAEWTGGTEAFF. The rearrangement joins TRBV6-1 to TRBJ1-1, with 7 nucleotides matching TRBD1. The CDR3 contains 14 residues. Germline CDR1 reads MNHNS; CDR2 reads SASEGT. J lost 4 bases, V lost 8 bases, and 10 bases had no gene match.